The entry below gives a single TCR beta chain sequence along with its context. The target antigen is unknown. This sample is drawn from a study of T cell responses to AZD1222 COVID-19 vaccine. Study-level points and caveats: Just six AZD1222 recipients were seropositive at baseline. Within unmutated variant regions lay the reported targets of nearly half of spike-specific TCRs. Once two AZD1222 doses were given, Spike-specific TCR breadth and depth went up.

Profiled with immunoSEQ multiplex PCR; TCRdb holds only in-frame clones, not every one. The sample has approximately 98,000 clones; about nine tenths are singletons. V lost 4 bases, J lost 0 bases, and 10 bases stayed unmatched. Germline V lookup: CDR1 SGHNT, CDR2 YYREEE (reference sequence). The CDR3 runs 16 residues. This TCR came from an adult in good health. V usage is TRBV5-4 and J usage is TRBJ2-7; 7 bases fit TRBD2. The material sequenced was peripheral blood, taken on day 0 of MenACWY control vaccination. Here the CDR3 reads CASSRGGILGSYEQYF. DNA for the CDR3: TGTGCCAGCAGCCGGGGAGGGATCCTCGGCTCCTACGAGCAGTACTTC.